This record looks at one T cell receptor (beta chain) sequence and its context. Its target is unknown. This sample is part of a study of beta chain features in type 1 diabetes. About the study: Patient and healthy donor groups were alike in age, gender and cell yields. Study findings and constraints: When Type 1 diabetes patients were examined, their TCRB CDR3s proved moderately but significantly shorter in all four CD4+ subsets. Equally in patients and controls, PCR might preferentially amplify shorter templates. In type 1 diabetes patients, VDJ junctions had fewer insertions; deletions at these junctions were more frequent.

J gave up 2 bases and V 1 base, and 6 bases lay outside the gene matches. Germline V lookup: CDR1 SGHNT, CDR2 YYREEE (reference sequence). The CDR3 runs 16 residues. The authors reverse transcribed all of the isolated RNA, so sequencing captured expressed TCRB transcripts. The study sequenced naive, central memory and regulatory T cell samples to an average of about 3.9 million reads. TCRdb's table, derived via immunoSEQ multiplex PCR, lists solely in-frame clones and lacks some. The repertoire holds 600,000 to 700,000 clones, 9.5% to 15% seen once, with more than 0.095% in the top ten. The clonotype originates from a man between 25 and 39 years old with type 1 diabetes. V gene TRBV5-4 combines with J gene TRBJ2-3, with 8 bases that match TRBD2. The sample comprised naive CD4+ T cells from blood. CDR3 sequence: CASSLRAGGITDTQYF. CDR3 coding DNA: TGTGCCAGCAGCTTGAGGGCGGGGGGCATCACAGATACGCAGTATTTT.